This T cell receptor beta chain was sequenced during a study of OX40 agonist ivuxolimab in advanced cancers. Turning to the study itself: With ivuxolimab, an agonistic anti-OX40 (CD134) antibody, patients were treated. Every 2 weeks, patients received ivuxolimab intravenously, dosed at 0.01 to 10 mg/kg.

Comments on this clone: Its antigen is undetermined.

General study findings and limits: CD8+ T cells showed, on average, more clonal expansion than CD4+ cells. Expanded peripheral T cells had an undetermined antigen specificity.

This CDR3 has 12 residues. Per the germline V gene, CDR1 is SNHLY and CDR2 is FYNNEI. V was trimmed by 6 bases and J by 9 bases, leaving 15 bases between them. TCRdb's copy holds only in-frame clones and misses some; the assay was immunoSEQ multiplex PCR. This table has about 68,000 clones, roughly nine tenths appearing once. The genes are TRBV2 and TRBJ2-7; D is ambiguous. This TCR derives from an adult with an advanced solid tumor such as melanoma, head and neck, liver or kidney cancer. The specimen comprised CD4+ or CD8+ T cells sorted from blood, sampled in a trial of the OX40 agonist ivuxolimab. The CDR3 sequence is CASSTTALGQYF. The CDR3 DNA is TGTGCCAGCAGCACGACCGCACTCGGGCAGTACTTC.